These 9 T cell receptor beta chains came from one sample sequenced in a study of identical twins. TCRdb fed the 5' RACE reads into MiXCR, producing one record per CDR3 protein. Seen here are 200,000 to 300,000 distinct CDR3 sequences, about 13% observed once, and the top ten hold approximately 4%. The same sample was also used in a study of yellow fever vaccine responses in identical twins.

The sequenced sample consisted of memory (CD45RO+) T cells sorted from blood. These receptors all come from a woman younger than 30 in good health.

This chain uses TRBV2 with TRBJ2-2; D is undetermined. CDR1 is SNHLY and CDR2 is FYNNEI in the germline V gene. This CDR3 is 14 amino acids long. Trimming left V 9 bases short and J 1 base short, with 12 bases between. The chain's CDR3 is CASLKRENTGELFF. For the CDR3, the DNA is TGTGCCAGTCTAAAGCGCGAGAACACCGGGGAGCTGTTTTTT.

In its sample, this clonotype was seen a few times. V gene TRBV4-3 combines with J gene TRBJ2-2; TRBD2 is a possible D gene (6 bases). CDR3 length: 16 amino acids. Trimming took 3 bases from V and 1 from J, leaving 12 bases between them. CDR1 LGHNA and CDR2 YSLEER come from the germline V gene. CDR3 nucleotides: TGCGCCAGCAGCCAGTTAGCGGATAGGAACACCGGGGAGCTGTTTTTT. Translated: CASSQLADRNTGELFF.

The chain recombines TRBV5-6 with TRBJ1-1; the D gene is possibly TRBD1 (6 bases). This CDR3 comprises 15 residues. Germline-derived CDR1 and CDR2 are SGHDT and YYEEEE. V was pared by 5 bases and J by 5 bases, with 19 bases between. CDR3 protein: CASSTSGAGGTEAFF. CDR3 in DNA: TGTGCCAGCAGTACCTCGGGGGCGGGAGGAACTGAAGCTTTCTTT.

This clonotype was detected only a few times. The chain is built from TRBV9 and TRBJ2-1, with 8 nucleotides matching TRBD2. CDR1 and CDR2 (germline): SGDLS, YYNGEE. This CDR3 is built from 15 residues. With V trimmed by 4 bases and J by 4 bases, 7 bases remained unmatched. The CDR3 reads CASSLDSGAYNEQFF. The CDR3 DNA sequence: TGTGCCAGCAGCCTCGATAGCGGGGCTTACAATGAGCAGTTCTTC.

This clonotype was observed many times. The genes are TRBV7-9 and TRBJ2-7; D is unresolved. The germline V and J ends were trimmed by 3 bases and 5 bases, with 5 bases remaining between them. This CDR3 region has 11 residues. Germline V gene data show CDR1 as SEHNR and CDR2 as FQNEAQ (reference sequence). The DNA for the CDR3 is TGTGCCAGCAGCTTGTTGGACGAGCAGTACTTC. This encodes CASSLLDEQYF.

This clonotype has a single count. The V and J genes are TRBV29-1 and TRBJ2-7; D gene unclear. Between the trimmed V and J ends, which lost 4 bases and 6 bases, there was a span of 13 bases. Germline lookup yields CDR1 SQVTM and CDR2 ANQGSEA. CDR3 size: 12 residues. The DNA for the CDR3 is TGCAGCGTTGTAGTTGTGGGATCCGAGCAGTACTTC. Translated: CSVVVVGSEQYF.

This clonotype has only a few counts. V usage is TRBV7-2 and J usage is TRBJ2-1; 8 bases map to TRBD2. CDR1 and CDR2 (germline): SGHTA, FQGNSA. V shed 1 base and J 9 bases; nucleotides not matched to a gene: 11. This CDR3 is 16 amino acids long. This CDR3 is CASSLDAGGPYSEQFF. The CDR3 nucleotides are TGTGCCAGCAGCTTAGATGCGGGAGGACCCTATAGTGAGCAGTTCTTC.

This clonotype was counted only a few times. V and J are TRBV15 and TRBJ2-1, with D tentatively TRBD1 (6 bases). The length of the CDR3 is 14 residues. Germline-derived CDR1 and CDR2 are LNHNV and YYDKDF (reference sequence). V was pared by 0 bases and J by 5 bases, with 8 bases between. CDR3 sequence: CATSRDNRDNEQFF. The DNA for the CDR3 is TGTGCCACCAGCAGAGATAACAGGGACAATGAGCAGTTCTTC.

This clonotype was seen ten or more times. The chain joins TRBV10-3 to TRBJ2-1; TRBD2 aligns across 11 bases. There are 16 residues in the CDR3. V dropped 0 bases and J dropped 5; count of bases not matched to a gene: 3. The germline gives CDR1 ENHRY, CDR2 SYGVKD. CDR3 protein: CAISESLAGGDNEQFF. CDR3 DNA: TGTGCCATCAGTGAGTCGTTAGCGGGAGGGGACAATGAGCAGTTCTTC.